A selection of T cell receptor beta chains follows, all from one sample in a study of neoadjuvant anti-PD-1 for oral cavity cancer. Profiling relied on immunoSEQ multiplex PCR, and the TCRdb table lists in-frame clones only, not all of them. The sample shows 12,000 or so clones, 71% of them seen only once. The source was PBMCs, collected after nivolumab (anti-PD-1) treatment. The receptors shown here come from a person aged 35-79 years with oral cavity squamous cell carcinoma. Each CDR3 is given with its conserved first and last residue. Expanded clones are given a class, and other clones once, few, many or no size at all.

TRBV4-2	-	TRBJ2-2	CASSSGADRAPYTGELFF
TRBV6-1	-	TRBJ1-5	CASSEAPRDQPQHF
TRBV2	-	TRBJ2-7	CASSGTVYYEQYF
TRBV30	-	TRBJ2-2	CAWRFGGANTGELFF
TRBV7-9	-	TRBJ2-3	CASSRGTGGVDTQYF
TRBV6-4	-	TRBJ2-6	CASSDSGGSGANVLTF
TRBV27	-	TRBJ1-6	CASSNNRNSPLHF
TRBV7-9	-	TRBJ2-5	CASSRDRGRQETQYF
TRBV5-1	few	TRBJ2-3	CASSLVGRSTQYF
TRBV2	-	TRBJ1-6	CAGRGRTLHF
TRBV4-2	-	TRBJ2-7	CASSQEQGAGEQYF
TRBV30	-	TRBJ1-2	CAWTDAVKSGYTF
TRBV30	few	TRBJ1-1	CAWSAPGPMNTEAFF
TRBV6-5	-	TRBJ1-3	CASSRLPPGNTIYF
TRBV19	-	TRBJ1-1	CASSIVPGGRNTEAFF
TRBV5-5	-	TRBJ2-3	CASSLTTDTQYF
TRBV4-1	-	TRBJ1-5	CASSRRTEISEPQHF
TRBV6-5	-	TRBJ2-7	CASSYSFLGSYEQYF
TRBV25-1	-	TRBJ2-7	CASSESLESSYEQYF